Listed below are T cell receptor beta chains from one sample, sequenced in a study of blood T cell repertoires in COVID-19. Clones were sequenced by immunoSEQ multiplex PCR, and TCRdb holds only the in-frame ones, with some missing. Of about 300,000 clones in the sample, about nine tenths were seen once. The sequenced sample was peripheral blood. The receptors were sampled from a woman aged 25-40 years with COVID-19, enrolled during active disease. The CDR3 runs from the conserved cysteine through the conserved F or W. Rows give clone size only sometimes, using once, few, many, or a class for an expanded clone.

CDR3 protein | clone size | V gene
CASSQDRGFGNTIYF | NA | TRBV4-3
CASSSPGGSTNINYGYTF | NA | TRBV19
CASSYSWQGGGYTF | once | TRBV6-2/TRBV6-3
CASSMGQGGNEAFF | NA | TRBV19
CASSVDRAGGYTF | NA | TRBV14
CAISEAGDEKLFF | NA | TRBV10-3
CASSLTGFGGPQHF | NA | TRBV5-6
CASSFMETQYF | NA | TRBV7-9
CASSLGAGTSGVWETQYF | few | TRBV11-2
CASSQPSGGAYGYTF | NA | TRBV28
CASSTSWGQGKDSNYGYTF | NA | TRBV9
CASSTQAGSELDTQYF | NA | TRBV11-2
CASSLNSPYGYTF | NA | TRBV28
CAISARGTNEKLFF | NA | TRBV10-3
CASSARDRESGANVLTF | NA | TRBV19
CASSPWDSSNQPQHF | NA | TRBV19
CASRGTGGFYYGYTF | NA | TRBV28
CASSPTDRNQPQHF | NA | TRBV6-1
CASSQEWSRLAYEQYF | few | TRBV3-1/TRBV3-2
CASRGGSYNSPLHF | NA | TRBV11-2
CASSVGQGVNSPLHF | NA | TRBV2
CASSLTGEANYGYTF | NA | TRBV5-1
CASSPGTAHEKLFF | NA | TRBV18
CASSKTGPGQPQHF | once | TRBV21-1
CAISESGRADTQYF | NA | TRBV10-3
CASSLRGGAYTF | NA | TRBV6-5
CASSAGQASNQPQHF | NA | TRBV7-8
CASSYIPGTEDYEQYF | NA | TRBV5-5
CASIGQGAAYNEQFF | NA | TRBV19